This entry describes one TCR beta chain. The data are from a study of PD-L1 blockade in urothelial cancer. Background on the study: The year 2014 saw patients start atezolizumab, 1,200 mg intravenously every 3 weeks. Patients previously received 0 to 3 chemotherapy regimens. The median T cell count in blood samples was approximately 140,000.

Specified time point: peripheral blood 6 weeks after treatment start. Data came from immunoSEQ multiplex PCR; TCRdb stores just in-frame clones and leaves some out. The sample shows tens of thousands of clones, about four fifths of them seen only once. The clonotype comes from a man between 70 and 80 years old with urothelial cancer. The specimen comprised PBMCs, sampled around atezolizumab (anti-PD-L1) treatment.

CDR3 sequence (DNA): TGTGCCATCAGTGAGGGGACAGGGGCCCTTGAAAAACTGTTTTTT. It encodes CAISEGTGALEKLFF. The rearrangement links TRBV10-3 to TRBJ1-4; TRBD1 matches at 10 bases. The CDR3 has 15 amino acids. Per the germline V gene, CDR1 is ENHRY and CDR2 is SYGVKD. Trimming at V came to 2 bases and at J to 7 bases, leaving 4 bases not matched to a gene.